The 24 T cell receptor beta chains below were found in one sample sequenced in a study of graft-versus-host responses after intestinal transplantation. Antigens of these TCRs are unknown. The method was immunoSEQ multiplex PCR; TCRdb's version includes in-frame clones alone and lacks a portion of them. The sample lists 80,000 to 100,000 clones, under 85% seen once, with 17% in the top ten. Sequenced here: unstimulated CD8+ T cells sorted from spleen or lymph node cells, sampled before intestinal transplant. These receptors were obtained from a human donor who received an intestinal transplant.

The chain recombines TRBV5-4 with TRBJ2-7; D is unresolved. The CDR3 sequence is 16 residues long. Between the trimmed V and J ends, which lost 3 bases and 2 bases, there was a span of 18 bases. Germline values: CDR1 SGHNT, CDR2 YYREEE (reference sequence). CDR3 DNA: TGTGCCAGCAGCTCCCGGCCGAGGTCTAGTCCCTACGAGCAGTACTTC. Encoded protein: CASSSRPRSSPYEQYF.

The chain joins TRBV27 to TRBJ1-2; no clear D. V lost 2 bases to trimming and J lost 4 bases, with 8 bases between them. Per germline, CDR1 MNHEY and CDR2 SMNVEV (reference sequence). The CDR3 covers 13 residues. The CDR3 reads CASSLGTGYGYTF. The CDR3 DNA reads as TGTGCCAGCAGTTTAGGTACGGGCTATGGCTACACCTTC.

V is TRBV14 and J is TRBJ2-7; 9 bases agree with TRBD2. The CDR3 totals 14 residues. Germline lookup yields CDR1 SGHDN and CDR2 FVKESK. V lost 4 bases to trimming and J lost 5 bases; unmatched junction nucleotides: 6. Here the CDR3 reads CASSRGTSPHEQYF. For the CDR3, the DNA is TGTGCCAGCAGCCGCGGGACTAGCCCCCACGAGCAGTACTTC.

The rearrangement links TRBV5-1 to TRBJ1-2, with D possibly being TRBD1 (5 bases). Germline assignment: CDR1 SGHRS and CDR2 YFSETQ. The V and J ends lost 4 bases and 1 base respectively, with 14 bases between them. CDR3 size: 15 residues. The chain's CDR3 is CASSPGVLLNYGYTF. The DNA of the CDR3 is TGCGCCAGCAGCCCGGGGGTCCTACTTAACTATGGCTACACCTTC. Drawing the rest from reference TRBV5-1 and TRBJ1-2, the complete variable domain is KAGVTQTPRYLIKTRGQQVTLSCSPISGHRSVSWYQQTPGQGLQFLFEYFSETQRNKGNFPGRFSGRQFSNSRSEMNVSTLELGDSALYLCASSPGVLLNYGYTFGSGTRLTVV.

This clone was seen only once. The CDR3 loop reads CSVEHGTSPSPTDTQYF. The CDR3, as DNA: TGCAGCGTTGAACACGGGACTAGCCCTTCGCCCACAGATACGCAGTATTTT. V and J are TRBV29-1 and TRBJ2-3; 9 nucleotides line up with TRBD2. The V and J ends lost 2 bases and 2 bases, in that order; junction bases with no gene match: 11. CDR3 size: 17 residues. Looked up from germline, CDR1 is SQVTM and CDR2 is ANQGSEA.

V is TRBV18 and J is TRBJ2-5; the match to TRBD2 covers 8 bases. V lost 3 bases, J lost 3 bases, and 9 bases stayed unmatched. The CDR3 length is 16 residues. Germline V gives CDR1 KGHSH, CDR2 LQKENI. CDR3 sequence: CASSPSGVFTEETQYF. The CDR3 DNA is TGTGCCAGCTCACCTAGCGGGGTGTTTACGGAAGAGACCCAGTACTTC.

The chain joins TRBV5-4 to TRBJ2-3; 13 positions agree with TRBD2. Germline values: CDR1 SGHNT, CDR2 YYREEE (reference sequence). The CDR3 contains 15 residues. The ends lost 4 bases at V and 6 bases at J; junction bases unmatched: 5. The CDR3 region is CASSVLAGGPDTQYF. CDR3 sequence (DNA): TGTGCCAGCAGCGTACTAGCGGGGGGGCCGGATACGCAGTATTTT.

In its sample, this clone was seen once. The chain combines TRBV14 with TRBJ2-7; the D call may be TRBD1 or TRBD2 (5 bases each). Germline V gives CDR1 SGHDN, CDR2 FVKESK. The CDR3 runs to 15 residues. Trimming pared 0 bases from V and 2 bases from J, leaving 11 bases between. The CDR3 sequence: CASSQEWDGPYEQYF. The CDR3 DNA reads as TGTGCCAGCAGCCAAGAATGGGACGGTCCCTACGAGCAGTACTTC.

V is TRBV7-3 and J is TRBJ1-2, with 7 nucleotides matching TRBD1. V trimming: 4 bases; J trimming: 4 bases; junction bases outside the gene matches: 12. This CDR3 is 16 amino acids long. CDR1 SGHTA and CDR2 FQGTGA come from the germline V gene. CDR3: CASSSTQNRGRYGYTF. CDR3 DNA sequence: TGTGCCAGCAGCTCCACCCAGAACAGGGGCCGCTATGGCTACACCTTC.

As regards this clone: At one end the junction does not follow the germline gene, possibly because of a read error. The chain combines TRBV29-1 with TRBJ1-2, with D uncertain. Germline CDR1 and CDR2: SQVTM and ANQGSEA. The CDR3 is made up of 11 amino acids. CDR3 region: CSIEGLYGYTF. For the CDR3, the DNA is TGCAGCATTGAAGGGCTCTATGGCTACACCTTC.

This clone was seen a handful of times. The rearrangement links TRBV2 to TRBJ1-2, with D tentatively TRBD1 (6 bases). Germline loops: CDR1 SNHLY, CDR2 FYNNEI. This CDR3 contains 14 residues. V lost 5 bases to trimming and J lost 1 base, with 11 bases between them. In nucleotides, the CDR3 is TGTGCCAGCAGTTCAGGGGTCGATAACTATGGCTACACCTTC. It translates to CASSSGVDNYGYTF. The variable domain in full, completed from reference TRBV2 and TRBJ1-2, reads EPEVTQTPSHQVTQMGQEVILRCVPISNHLYFYWYRQILGQKVEFLVSFYNNEISEKSEIFDDQFSVERPDGSNFTLKIRSTKLEDSAMYFCASSSGVDNYGYTFGSGTRLTVV.

This sequence joins TRBV28 and TRBJ2-4, with D unclear. CDR1 and CDR2 from the germline V gene are MDHEN and SYDVKM. V gave up 5 bases and J gave up 0 bases, with 11 bases separating them. The CDR3 length is 15 residues. CDR3 nucleotides: TGTGCCAGCAGTAGACCTAGACTAGCCAAAAACATTCAGTACTTC. It translates to CASSRPRLAKNIQYF.

In its sample, this clone was seen a few times. V gene TRBV5-1 combines with J gene TRBJ1-1; tentative D call: TRBD1 (6 bases). Trimming stripped 1 base from V and 0 bases from J, with 13 bases between. CDR3 length: 16 amino acids. Germline V CDR1 and CDR2: SGHRS, YFSETQ. CDR3 protein: CASSLMGGPMNTEAFF. The CDR3 coding sequence is TGCGCCAGCAGCTTGATGGGGGGGCCGATGAACACTGAAGCTTTCTTT. Looking up the rest from reference TRBV5-1 and TRBJ1-1 gives the full variable domain: KAGVTQTPRYLIKTRGQQVTLSCSPISGHRSVSWYQQTPGQGLQFLFEYFSETQRNKGNFPGRFSGRQFSNSRSEMNVSTLELGDSALYLCASSLMGGPMNTEAFFGQGTRLTVV.

CDR3 in DNA: TGTGCCAGCAGACTGACTAGCGGGGGAACAGATACGCAGTATTTT. It encodes CASRLTSGGTDTQYF. V usage is TRBV7-8 and J usage is TRBJ2-3; 12 bases match TRBD2. The CDR3 has 15 residues. J gave up 3 bases and V 6 bases, and 4 bases lay outside the gene matches. The V gene's germline CDR1 is SGHVS and CDR2 FQNEAQ.

The gene calls are TRBV7-3 and TRBJ2-3; TRBD2 aligns across 12 bases. The germline gives CDR1 SGHTA, CDR2 FQGTGA. The CDR3 length is 17 residues. V shed 2 bases, J shed 2 bases, and the junction held 5 bases outside the gene matches. DNA of the CDR3: TGTGCCAGCAGCTTAGGACTAGCGGGACAAATCACAGATACGCAGTATTTT. Translation gives CASSLGLAGQITDTQYF.

J is TRBJ1-2 and V is TRBV20-1, with no clear D. CDR3 length: 11 residues. The V gene lost 0 bases and the J gene lost 2 bases, with 1 base spanning the gap. The germline V gene encodes CDR1 DFQATT and CDR2 SNEGSKA (reference sequence). The CDR3 here is CSARDNYGYTF. DNA of the CDR3: TGCAGTGCTAGAGACAACTATGGCTACACCTTC.

The gene calls are TRBV4-1 and TRBJ2-7, with a possible D match to TRBD1 (6 bases). The CDR3 consists of 14 residues. Looked up from germline, CDR1 is MGHRA and CDR2 is YSYEKL. Trimming took off 4 bases at V and 6 bases at J, with 16 bases between the two ends. The DNA for the CDR3 is TGCGCCAGCAGCCTCTTCTGGGGGCAGCTCGAGCAGTACTTC. Residues: CASSLFWGQLEQYF.

The chain carries TRBV2 and TRBJ2-3; tentative D call: TRBD2 (7 bases). V gave up 7 bases and J gave up 11 bases, with 13 bases separating them. Germline V gene lookup returns CDR1 SNHLY and CDR2 FYNNEI. This CDR3 has 11 residues. In DNA, the CDR3 is TGTGCCAGCACTGGGGGGGCGGGGCAGTATTTT. The encoded protein is CASTGGAGQYF.

This clone was recorded once. This chain's CDR3 is CASSSGQVFYEQYF. The DNA of the CDR3 is TGTGCCAGCAGTTCCGGACAGGTTTTCTACGAGCAGTACTTC. The J gene is TRBJ2-7, the V gene TRBV6-5, with 7 bases lining up with TRBD1. This CDR3 is built from 14 residues. V dropped 4 bases and J dropped 3; count of bases not matched to a gene: 6. Germline V CDR1 and CDR2: MNHEY, SVGAGI.

The chain joins TRBV7-9 to TRBJ2-5; 7 bases fit TRBD1. CDR3 length: 13 residues. The trim removed 6 bases at V and 3 bases at J, leaving 4 bases unmatched. Germline V gene lookup returns CDR1 SEHNR and CDR2 FQNEAQ (reference sequence). The CDR3 DNA reads TGTGCCAGCAGATTGGGACAGAAAGAGACCCAGTACTTC. Protein sequence: CASRLGQKETQYF.

This clone came up once. The CDR3 here is CASSLGASGAYEQYF. CDR3 nucleotide sequence: TGTGCCAGCAGCTTAGGGGCTAGCGGGGCGTACGAGCAGTACTTC. This chain joins TRBV11-2 and TRBJ2-5; 9 bases are shared with TRBD2. TRBJ2-7 matches the DNA end more closely, so the J call is doubtful. CDR3 size: 15 residues. Germline V gives CDR1 SGHAT, CDR2 FQNNGV.

This rearrangement joins TRBV16 to TRBJ2-7; D is ambiguous. This CDR3 comprises 13 residues. V was shortened by 0 bases and J by 2 bases, with 5 bases between the two germline ends. The germline CDR1 and CDR2 sequences are KGHSY and FQNENV. As DNA, the CDR3 is TGTGCCAGCAGCCAATCCGCCCCCTACGAGCAGTACTTC. Its translation: CASSQSAPYEQYF.

The chain has TRBV27 and TRBJ2-1; 9 nucleotides match TRBD2. V dropped 7 bases and J dropped 10; count of bases not matched to a gene: 8. CDR3 size: 13 residues. CDR1 and CDR2 (germline): MNHEY, SMNVEV (reference sequence). CDR3 nucleotide sequence: TGTGCCAGCAAAACGGGACTAGCTGTAGAGCAGTTCTTC. Its translation is CASKTGLAVEQFF.

The chain is built from TRBV6-5 and TRBJ1-4, with D hard to call. CDR1 and CDR2 from the germline V gene are MNHEY and SVGAGI. The CDR3 has 15 residues. Trimming stripped 2 bases from V and 8 bases from J, with 15 bases between. CDR3 sequence: CASSYTGGGGEKLFF. DNA for the CDR3: TGTGCCAGCAGTTACACCGGAGGAGGAGGGGAAAAACTGTTTTTT.